A selection of T cell receptor beta chains follows, all from one sample in a study of T cell responses to AZD1222 COVID-19 vaccine. The table came from immunoSEQ multiplex PCR; TCRdb's copy has only in-frame clones and leaves some out. The repertoire includes 120,000 to 150,000 clones, 75% to 95% of them detected once, and around 2.8% sits in the top ten. This specimen consisted of peripheral blood, obtained on day 0 of MenACWY control vaccination. The receptors here all came from an adult in good health. Each CDR3 is given with its conserved first and last residue. A D gene is named only where the DNA matches it firmly. Clone size is given for some rows only: seen once, a few or many times, or a class if the clone is expanded.

TRBJ2-7 | . | . | TRBV30 | TGTGCCTGGAGTGGAAGTACAGGGATCCACGAGCAGTACTTC | CAWSGSTGIHEQYF
TRBJ1-4 | TRBD1 | . | TRBV28 | TGTGCCAGCAGTTTATTAGGGCAGGGGGATGAAAAACTGTTTTTT | CASSLLGQGDEKLFF
TRBJ2-2 | TRBD1 | . | TRBV5-1 | TGCGCCAGCAGCTTGGCCGGGACAGCGAACACCGGGGAGCTGTTTTTT | CASSLAGTANTGELFF
TRBJ1-2 | . | . | TRBV30 | TGTGCCTGGAGTACTCAGGGCTATGGCTACACCTTC | CAWSTQGYGYTF
TRBJ2-7 | TRBD1 | . | TRBV6-5 | TGTGCCAGCAGTCGGACAGGAACCTACGAGCAGTACTTC | CASSRTGTYEQYF
TRBJ2-7 | . | . | TRBV30 | TGTGCCTGGAGTGGCCGCTACGAGCAGTACTTC | CAWSGRYEQYF
TRBJ2-1 | . | . | TRBV11-1 | TGTGCCAGCAGCCGACAGGGACCCAACGGGGGTGAGCAGTTCTTC | CASSRQGPNGGEQFF
TRBJ1-2 | . | . | TRBV6-5 | TGTGCCAGCAGTCGCCCAGGTTTTAGCAGTGGCTACACCTTC | CASSRPGFSSGYTF
TRBJ1-1 | . | . | TRBV19 | TGTGCCAGTAGTATAGTAGGGGAGTCCGTTACTGAAGCTTTCTTT | CASSIVGESVTEAFF
TRBJ1-6 | . | . | TRBV4-1 | TGCGCCAGCAGTCAAGGTGGGGCACCCCTCCACTTT | CASSQGGAPLHF
TRBJ2-1 | TRBD2 | . | TRBV11-2 | TGTGCCAGCAGCTTAGGGGGGACTACCTACAATGAGCAGTTCTTC | CASSLGGTTYNEQFF
TRBJ2-7 | . | . | TRBV3-1/TRBV3-2 | TGTGCCAGCAGCCAGAGTGGGGCCGGCTACGAGCAGTACTTC | CASSQSGAGYEQYF
TRBJ2-5 | . | few | TRBV6-5 | TGTGCCAGCAGCTTGGATGAAAAAGAGACCCAGTACTTC | CASSLDEKETQYF
TRBJ2-1 | TRBD2 | . | TRBV5-4 | TGTGCCAGCAGCCCGGGACTAGCGGGGGGGCCATCAGGTGGCAATGAGCAGTTCTTC | CASSPGLAGGPSGGNEQFF
TRBJ1-5 | . | . | TRBV28 | TGTGCCAGCACTTTAGCGGGACAGCCCCAGCATTTT | CASTLAGQPQHF
TRBJ1-1 | . | . | TRBV9 | TGTGCCAGCAGCGTAGCGGGGAGGACTGAAGCTTTCTTT | CASSVAGRTEAFF
TRBJ1-1 | . | . | TRBV2 | TGTGCCAGCGCGCTAACAGGGAACACTGAAGCTTTCTTT | CASALTGNTEAFF